This T cell receptor (beta chain) is drawn from a study of cytomegalovirus exposure and HLA in healthy donors. At the level of the study: In terms of ancestry, the Caucasian-associated cluster contained roughly 80% of the roughly 400 genotyped donors. Whole-study findings and limits: Available immune exposure information covered CMV serostatus only. Many donors carried some public TCRs, although rarity characterized most TCR sequences.

Germline loops: CDR1 MDHEN, CDR2 SYDVKM. The ends were cut back, 7 bases at V and 2 bases at J, with 12 bases in the middle. The CDR3 spans 14 residues. Note on this clone: Its matching antigen is unknown.

The PCR made use of 60 Vbeta and 13 Jbeta primers. Original data processing: There were around 80 million unique TCR beta chains by a later count, and some 10 million of them were shared. Clones were read by immunoSEQ multiplex PCR, and TCRdb kept only the in-frame ones, dropping some. V, J and clone size are taken as reported in that table, and D and trimming were inferred from the DNA itself. The table records about 82,000 clones, around 74% of them present only once. The V gene is TRBV28, the J gene TRBJ1-5, with D possibly TRBD1 on 6 matching bases. The TCR originated in a woman aged 50 to 60 in good health and CMV-seropositive. The sequencing input was PBMCs. The CDR3 sequence: CASMYGGGNQPQHF. In DNA form, the CDR3 reads TGTGCCAGCATGTATGGGGGCGGCAATCAGCCCCAGCATTTT.